This T cell receptor (beta chain) is drawn from a study of T cells in women clearing cervical HPV infection. Germline CDR1 and CDR2: SGHRS and YFSETQ. The CDR3 length is 14 residues. V was clipped by 4 bases and J by 2 bases, with 12 bases between them. Profiled with immunoSEQ multiplex PCR; TCRdb holds only in-frame clones, not every one. The repertoire shows about 14,000 clones; the top ten hold around 8%. Concerning this clone itself: Read sequence stops 3 residues before the CDR3 end, and the germline J gene provides the missing end.

The sample taken for sequencing was blood buffy coat. This rearrangement joins TRBV5-1 to TRBJ1-1; the D gene is possibly TRBD1 (6 bases). This receptor was obtained from a woman between 18 and 70 years old with a cervical HPV16 infection that either progressed to CIN3+ or cleared (not recorded which). CDR3 in amino acids: CASSGRGQNTEAFF. Incomplete CDR3 DNA: TGCGCCAGCAGCGGCAGGGGCCAAAACACTGAA. Drawing the rest from reference TRBV5-1 and TRBJ1-1, the complete variable domain is KAGVTQTPRYLIKTRGQQVTLSCSPISGHRSVSWYQQTPGQGLQFLFEYFSETQRNKGNFPGRFSGRQFSNSRSEMNVSTLELGDSALYLCASSGRGQNTEAFFGQGTRLTVV.